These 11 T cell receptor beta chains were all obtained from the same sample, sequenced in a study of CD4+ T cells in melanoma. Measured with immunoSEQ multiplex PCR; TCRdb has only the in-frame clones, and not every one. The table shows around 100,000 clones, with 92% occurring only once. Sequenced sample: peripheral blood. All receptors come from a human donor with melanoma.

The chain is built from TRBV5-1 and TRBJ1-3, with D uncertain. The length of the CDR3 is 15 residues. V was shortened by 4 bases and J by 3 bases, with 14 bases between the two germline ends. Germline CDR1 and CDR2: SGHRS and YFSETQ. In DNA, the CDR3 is TGCGCCAGCAGCCAAGCCGACACCGTTGGAAACACCATATATTTT. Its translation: CASSQADTVGNTIYF.

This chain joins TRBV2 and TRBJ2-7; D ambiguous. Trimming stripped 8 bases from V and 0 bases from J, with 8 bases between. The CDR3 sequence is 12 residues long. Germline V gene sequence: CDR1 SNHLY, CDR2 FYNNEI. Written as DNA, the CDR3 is TGTGCCAGCGAGTTGAGCTCCTACGAGCAGTACTTC. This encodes CASELSSYEQYF.

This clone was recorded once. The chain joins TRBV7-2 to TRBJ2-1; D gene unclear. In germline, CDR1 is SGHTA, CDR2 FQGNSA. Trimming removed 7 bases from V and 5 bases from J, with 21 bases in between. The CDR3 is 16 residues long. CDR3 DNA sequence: TGTGCCAGCAACGAGATTCCTACCGAGTTAAACAATGAGCAGTTCTTC. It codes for CASNEIPTELNNEQFF.

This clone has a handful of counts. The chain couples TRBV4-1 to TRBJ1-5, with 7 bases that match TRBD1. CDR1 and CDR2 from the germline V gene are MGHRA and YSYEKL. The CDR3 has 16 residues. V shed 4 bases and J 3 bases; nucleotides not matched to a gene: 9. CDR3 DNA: TGCGCCAGCAGCCGAACCGCAGGGGGGTACAATCAGCCCCAGCATTTT. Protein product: CASSRTAGGYNQPQHF.

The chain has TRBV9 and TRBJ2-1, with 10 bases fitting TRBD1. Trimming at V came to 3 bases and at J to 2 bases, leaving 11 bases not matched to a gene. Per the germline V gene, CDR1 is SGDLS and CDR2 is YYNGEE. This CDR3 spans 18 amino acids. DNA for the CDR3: TGTGCCAGCAGCGCCCGGGACAGGGGAGAAGTTGCCTACAATGAGCAGTTCTTC. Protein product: CASSARDRGEVAYNEQFF.

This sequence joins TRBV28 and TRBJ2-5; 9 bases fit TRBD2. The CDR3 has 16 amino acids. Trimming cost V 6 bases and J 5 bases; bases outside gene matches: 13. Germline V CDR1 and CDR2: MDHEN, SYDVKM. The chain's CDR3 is CASRRSGGRARETQYF. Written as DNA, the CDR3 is TGTGCCAGCAGGCGGTCGGGCGGGAGGGCCCGGGAGACCCAGTACTTC.

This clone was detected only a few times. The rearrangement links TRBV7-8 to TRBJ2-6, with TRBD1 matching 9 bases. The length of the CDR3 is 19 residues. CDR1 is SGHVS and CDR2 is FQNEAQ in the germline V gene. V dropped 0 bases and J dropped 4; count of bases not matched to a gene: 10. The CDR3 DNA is TGTGCCAGCAGCTTAGCGATACACAGGGGGCGCAGAGGGGCCAACGTCCTGACTTTC. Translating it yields CASSLAIHRGRRGANVLTF.

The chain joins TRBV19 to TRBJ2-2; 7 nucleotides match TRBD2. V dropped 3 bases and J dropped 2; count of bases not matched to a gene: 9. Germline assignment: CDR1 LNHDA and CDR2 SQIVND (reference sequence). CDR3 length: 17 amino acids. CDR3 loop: CASSIIRLADNTGELFF. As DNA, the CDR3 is TGTGCCAGTAGTATCATTCGGCTAGCGGACAACACCGGGGAGCTGTTTTTT.

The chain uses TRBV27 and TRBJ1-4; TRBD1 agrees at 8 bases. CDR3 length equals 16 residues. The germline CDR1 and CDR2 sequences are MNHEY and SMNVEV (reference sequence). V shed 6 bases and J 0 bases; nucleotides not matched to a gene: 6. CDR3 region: CASRPGGPATNEKLFF. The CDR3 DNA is TGTGCCAGCAGGCCAGGGGGCCCCGCAACTAATGAAAAACTGTTTTTT.

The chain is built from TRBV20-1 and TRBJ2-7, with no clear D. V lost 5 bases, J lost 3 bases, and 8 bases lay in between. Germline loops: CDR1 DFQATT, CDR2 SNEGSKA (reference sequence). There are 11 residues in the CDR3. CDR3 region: CSAGGGYEQYF. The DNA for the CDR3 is TGCAGTGCTGGCGGTGGCTACGAGCAGTACTTC.

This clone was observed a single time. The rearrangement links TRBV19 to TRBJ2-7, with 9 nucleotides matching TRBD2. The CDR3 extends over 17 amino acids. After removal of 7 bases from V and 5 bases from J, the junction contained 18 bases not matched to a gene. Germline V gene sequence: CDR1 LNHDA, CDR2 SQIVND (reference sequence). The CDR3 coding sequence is TGTGCCAGTACCAAGGGCGACGGCGGGAGGGCCTTGGACGAGCAGTACTTC. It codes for CASTKGDGGRALDEQYF.